This TCR beta chain was retrieved from a study of cytomegalovirus exposure and HLA in healthy donors. The V gene's germline CDR1 is SGHVS and CDR2 FNYEAQ. CDR3 length: 15 amino acids. J gave up 4 bases and V 1 base, and 4 bases lay outside the gene matches. Method: immunoSEQ multiplex PCR; TCRdb's copy keeps in-frame clones and lacks some. The sample gives 140,000 to 150,000 clones, 87% of which show up once; 4.5% is in the top ten. Study-level points and caveats: Diagnosis of cytomegalovirus status made by the classifier reportedly showed high specificity and sensitivity. It was confirmed in vitro that a few of the CMV-associated chains were specific for CMV antigens. Investigators reported 150 to 200 TCR beta chains as tied to cytomegalovirus.

This clone was counted between two and nine times. The antigen remains unidentified. This receptor was identified in a man aged 18 to 29 in good health and CMV-seropositive. Sequencing used PBMCs. The rearrangement links TRBV7-6 to TRBJ2-3, with 8 bases matching TRBD2. The CDR3 DNA reads as TGTGCCAGCAGCTTAGAGGGACTAGAACCAGATACGCAGTATTTT. Protein: CASSLEGLEPDTQYF.